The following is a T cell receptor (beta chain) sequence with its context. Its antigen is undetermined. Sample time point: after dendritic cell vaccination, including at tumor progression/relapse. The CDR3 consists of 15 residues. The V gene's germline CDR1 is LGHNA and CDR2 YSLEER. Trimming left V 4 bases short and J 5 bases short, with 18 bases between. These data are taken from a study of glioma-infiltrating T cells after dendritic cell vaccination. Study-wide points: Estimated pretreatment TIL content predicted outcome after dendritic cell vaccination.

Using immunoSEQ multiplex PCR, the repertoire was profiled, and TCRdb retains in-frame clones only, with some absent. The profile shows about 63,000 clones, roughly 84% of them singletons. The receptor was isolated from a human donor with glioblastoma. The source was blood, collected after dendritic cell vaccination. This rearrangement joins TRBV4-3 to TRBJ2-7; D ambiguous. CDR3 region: CASSPYLSNPDEQYF. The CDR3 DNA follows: TGCGCCAGCAGCCCCTATTTAAGCAACCCGGACGAGCAGTACTTC.